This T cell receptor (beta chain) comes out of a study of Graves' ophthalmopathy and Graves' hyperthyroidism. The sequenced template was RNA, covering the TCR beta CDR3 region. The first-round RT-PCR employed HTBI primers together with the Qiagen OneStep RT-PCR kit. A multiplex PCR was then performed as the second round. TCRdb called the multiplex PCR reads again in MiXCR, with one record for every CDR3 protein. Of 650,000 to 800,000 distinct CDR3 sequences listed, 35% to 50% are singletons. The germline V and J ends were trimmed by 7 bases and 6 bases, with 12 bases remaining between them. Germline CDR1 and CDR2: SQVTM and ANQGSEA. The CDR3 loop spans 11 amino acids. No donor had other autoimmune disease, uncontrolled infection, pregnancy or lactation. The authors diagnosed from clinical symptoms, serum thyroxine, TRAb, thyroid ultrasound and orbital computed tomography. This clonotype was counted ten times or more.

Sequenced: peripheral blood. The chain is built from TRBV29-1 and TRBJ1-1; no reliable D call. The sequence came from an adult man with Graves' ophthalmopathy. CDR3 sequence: CSAQEGAEAFF. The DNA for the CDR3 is TGCAGCGCCCAAGAAGGCGCTGAAGCTTTCTTT.